This TCR beta chain originates from a study of response to subunit inactivated influenza vaccine. This clonotype was seen repeatedly, ten times or more. Its cognate antigen is unknown. TCRdb re-called the RT-PCR reads with MiXCR, one entry per CDR3 protein. The sample has 500,000 to 600,000 distinct CDR3 sequences, over 10% seen once. Trimming left V 5 bases short and J 5 bases short, with 15 bases between. Germline V gene sequence: CDR1 LNHNV, CDR2 YYDKDF (reference sequence). CDR3 length: 14 residues. Study observations and caveats: Few new T cells, the authors suggested, are recruited by each seasonal influenza vaccination.

The sequencing here drew on PBMCs from blood, taken roughly 48 days after vaccination. This rearrangement joins TRBV15 to TRBJ2-5, with a tentative D call TRBD1 (6 bases). This clonotype was obtained from a man in his fifties who received an inactivated influenza vaccine. CDR3 DNA sequence: TGTGCCACCAGCGTAGGGACAATCAGTGAGACCCAGTACTTC. This translates into CATSVGTISETQYF.